This T cell receptor beta chain is from a study of Graves' ophthalmopathy and Graves' hyperthyroidism. Amplification of the TCR beta CDR3 regions used RNA transcripts (as template). RT-PCR was first run with HTBI primers, then multiplex PCR in a second round. TCRdb redid the calling of the multiplex PCR reads with MiXCR, one entry per CDR3 protein. The sample has over 450,000 distinct CDR3 sequences, about 15% seen once. With V trimmed by 6 bases and J by 6 bases, 2 bases remained unmatched. Germline V gene sequence: CDR1 MNHNS, CDR2 SASEGT. The CDR3 contains 12 residues. Orbital computed tomography, thyroid ultrasound, TRAb, serum thyroxine and clinical symptoms formed the basis of diagnosis.

The source of this sequence is a woman aged 25-40 years with Graves' ophthalmopathy. The chain has TRBV6-1 and TRBJ2-7; 10 bases match TRBD1. The source material was blood. CDR3 in amino acids: CASRGDRGEQYF. The CDR3 DNA is TGTGCCAGCAGAGGGGACAGGGGCGAGCAGTACTTC.